Each of the 26 T cell receptor beta chains below was sequenced from the same sample in a study of T cell responses to AZD1222 COVID-19 vaccine. Measured with immunoSEQ multiplex PCR; TCRdb has only the in-frame clones, and not every one. Of around 99,000 clones in the sample, around 91% were seen once. Sequences were derived from peripheral blood, sampled on day 0 of AZD1222 vaccination. Receptors originate from an adult in good health.

The chain has TRBV19 and TRBJ2-1, with D possibly matching TRBD2 (6 bases). The CDR3 runs 12 residues. Germline V CDR1 and CDR2: LNHDA, SQIVND (reference sequence). V was shortened by 9 bases and J by 3 bases, with 9 bases between the two germline ends. CDR3 nucleotide sequence: TGTGCCAGCCGCGGGGTCTACAATGAGCAGTTCTTC. It translates to CASRGVYNEQFF.

The V and J genes are TRBV19 and TRBJ2-6; TRBD2 is a possible D gene (6 bases). V was shortened by 0 bases and J by 2 bases, with 20 bases between the two germline ends. Germline V CDR1 and CDR2: LNHDA, SQIVND (reference sequence). This CDR3 contains 20 residues. CDR3 coding DNA: TGTGCCAGTAGTATAGATCGGAGGGCCCTTCGGTTGACTGGGGCCAACGTCCTGACTTTC. This codes for CASSIDRRALRLTGANVLTF.

The chain has TRBV10-3 and TRBJ2-1; 9 bases are shared with TRBD1. The CDR3 runs to 14 residues. Germline CDR1 is ENHRY and CDR2 is SYGVKD. V was pared by 6 bases and J by 7 bases, with 7 bases of the junction left unmatched. The CDR3 protein is CAISPGQGTNEQFF. The CDR3 coding sequence is TGTGCCATCAGCCCGGGACAGGGTACAAATGAGCAGTTCTTC.

The gene calls are TRBV6-6 and TRBJ2-2, with D possibly TRBD2 on 6 matching bases. CDR1 is MNHNY, CDR2 SVGAGI, per germline (reference sequence). This CDR3 is built from 15 residues. Trimming removed 6 bases from V and 7 bases from J, with 18 bases in between. CDR3 in amino acids: CASRGPITSSGELFF. The CDR3 nucleotides are TGTGCCAGCAGGGGCCCCATAACTAGCAGCGGGGAGCTGTTTTTT.

The rearrangement joins TRBV19 to TRBJ1-5; TRBD1 matches at 12 bases. This CDR3 contains 16 residues. V was pared by 5 bases and J by 4 bases, with 6 bases of the junction left unmatched. The germline CDR1 and CDR2 sequences are LNHDA and SQIVND (reference sequence). CDR3 loop: CASSLGTGGRNQPQHF. In DNA form, the CDR3 reads TGTGCCAGTAGTTTGGGGACAGGGGGCCGAAATCAGCCCCAGCATTTT.

This chain uses TRBV12-3 or TRBV12-4 with TRBJ1-2, with D tentatively TRBD1 (5 bases). V was pared by 1 base and J by 5 bases, with 8 bases between. The CDR3 length is 13 residues. In DNA form, the CDR3 reads TGTGCCAGCAGTTTAGGGACATGGTATGGCTACACCTTC. Translating it yields CASSLGTWYGYTF.

The chain recombines TRBV4-2 with TRBJ1-1; TRBD1 matches at 12 bases. The CDR3 consists of 16 residues. V shed 0 bases and J 7 bases; nucleotides not matched to a gene: 6. Germline V CDR1 and CDR2: LGHNA, YNFKEQ. CDR3 protein: CASSQEPGQGAFEAFF. CDR3 DNA sequence: TGTGCCAGCAGCCAAGAGCCGGGACAGGGGGCTTTTGAAGCTTTCTTT.

The chain links TRBV18 to TRBJ1-6, with 8 nucleotides matching TRBD1. The germline V gene encodes CDR1 KGHSH and CDR2 LQKENI. This CDR3 is built from 14 residues. Trimming at V came to 5 bases and at J to 6 bases, leaving 3 bases not matched to a gene. The CDR3 here is CASSSDRVNSPLHF. DNA for the CDR3: TGTGCCAGCTCATCGGACAGGGTTAATTCACCCCTCCACTTT.

The chain couples TRBV5-1 to TRBJ2-3, with 9 bases that match TRBD2. The J segment lost 4 bases and the V segment lost 0 bases, leaving 3 bases of the junction unmatched. This CDR3 region has 15 residues. Germline V lookup: CDR1 SGHRS, CDR2 YFSETQ. As DNA, the CDR3 is TGCGCCAGCAGCTTGGAACTAGCGGGTGCAGATACGCAGTATTTT. This sequence encodes CASSLELAGADTQYF.

V gene TRBV6-1 combines with J gene TRBJ2-5; possible D gene TRBD2, 6 bases. With 1 base removed from V and 9 bases from J, the gap between germline ends came to 12 bases. The CDR3 covers 13 residues. CDR1 MNHNS and CDR2 SASEGT come from the germline V gene. The CDR3 loop is CASSEGEVPAQYF. The CDR3 DNA reads as TGTGCCAGCAGTGAAGGGGAGGTCCCAGCCCAGTACTTC.

The gene calls are TRBV20-1 and TRBJ2-1; D is ambiguous. CDR3 size: 11 residues. V lost 6 bases and J 7 bases, leaving 10 bases between the germline ends. Germline V lookup: CDR1 DFQATT, CDR2 SNEGSKA (reference sequence). This CDR3 reads CSARVINEQFF. CDR3 DNA: TGCAGTGCCCGAGTTATTAATGAGCAGTTCTTC.

The chain joins TRBV18 to TRBJ2-5, with TRBD1 as a possible D gene (6 bases). From germline, CDR1 is KGHSH and CDR2 LQKENI. V lost 4 bases to trimming and J lost 5 bases, with 14 bases between them. The CDR3 loop spans 14 amino acids. The CDR3 spells CASSLFQGLETQYF. The CDR3 nucleotides are TGTGCCAGCTCACTGTTTCAGGGGTTGGAGACCCAGTACTTC.

V and J are TRBV20-1 and TRBJ1-1, with D uncertain. Germline V gene lookup returns CDR1 DFQATT and CDR2 SNEGSKA (reference sequence). V was shortened by 6 bases and J by 0 bases, with 5 bases between the two germline ends. This CDR3 has 11 amino acids. This CDR3 is CSARMNTEAFF. The CDR3 coding sequence is TGCAGTGCGAGAATGAACACTGAAGCTTTCTTT.

The chain employs TRBV5-1 and TRBJ2-2, with D possibly matching TRBD2 (5 bases). Trimming cost V 5 bases and J 0 bases, with 23 bases left between them. Germline lookup yields CDR1 SGHRS and CDR2 YFSETQ. The CDR3 contains 19 residues. CDR3: CASRPGAATTGPNTGELFF. CDR3 DNA: TGCGCCAGCAGACCTGGAGCGGCCACCACGGGCCCGAACACCGGGGAGCTGTTTTTT.

This clone occurred once. This rearrangement joins TRBV4-3 to TRBJ2-2, with TRBD2 as a possible D gene (5 bases). The V gene's germline CDR1 is LGHNA and CDR2 YSLEER. V was cut by 3 bases and J by 0 bases, with 14 bases left in between. There are 17 residues in the CDR3. The CDR3 nucleotides read TGCGCCAGCAGCCAGGGAGCTTACGGCGCGAACACCGGGGAGCTGTTTTTT. It yields the protein CASSQGAYGANTGELFF.

The chain recombines TRBV5-4 with TRBJ2-7; 8 bases fit TRBD2. This CDR3 has 17 residues. Trimming at V came to 4 bases and at J to 2 bases, leaving 14 bases not matched to a gene. Germline CDR1 reads SGHNT; CDR2 reads YYREEE (reference sequence). Here the CDR3 reads CASSGGPSGGPAYEQYF. Written as DNA, the CDR3 is TGTGCCAGCAGCGGGGGTCCCAGCGGGGGCCCCGCCTACGAGCAGTACTTC. Looking up the rest from reference TRBV5-4 and TRBJ2-7 gives the full variable domain: ETGVTQSPTHLIKTRGQQVTLRCSSQSGHNTVSWYQQALGQGPQFIFQYYREEENGRGNFPPRFSGLQFPNYSSELNVNALELDDSALYLCASSGGPSGGPAYEQYFGPGTRLTVT.

The chain is built from TRBV11-2 and TRBJ1-1; 9 positions agree with TRBD1. The CDR3 consists of 15 residues. Per germline, CDR1 SGHAT and CDR2 FQNNGV. J was trimmed by 4 bases and V by 5 bases; bases with no gene match: 8. The CDR3 region has the DNA TGTGCCAGCAGCGATTTGACAGGGGGAGGCACTGAAGCTTTCTTT. Protein: CASSDLTGGGTEAFF.

The J gene is TRBJ1-6, the V gene TRBV9, with 8 nucleotides matching TRBD1. J was trimmed by 9 bases and V by 0 bases; bases with no gene match: 11. This CDR3 contains 17 residues. Per the germline V gene, CDR1 is SGDLS and CDR2 is YYNGEE. DNA for the CDR3: TGTGCCAGCAGCGTAGATCCCAGGGGGCAGGGAAGTTCACCCCTCCACTTT. Translation gives CASSVDPRGQGSSPLHF.

V and J are TRBV6-5 and TRBJ1-2; D not certain. There are 11 residues in the CDR3. V lost 8 bases and J 8 bases, leaving 12 bases between the germline ends. The germline V gene has CDR1 MNHEY and CDR2 SVGAGI. The CDR3 region is CASQIAGGYTF. The CDR3 DNA sequence: TGTGCCAGCCAGATCGCGGGAGGCTACACCTTC.

The CDR3 DNA is TGCGCCAGCAGCCAACTTCCCGGGACTAGGAGCACAGATACGCAGTATTTT. Translated: CASSQLPGTRSTDTQYF. The chain uses TRBV4-3 and TRBJ2-3; 8 nucleotides match TRBD2. Germline V lookup: CDR1 LGHNA, CDR2 YSLEER. The CDR3 spans 17 residues. With 2 bases clipped from V and 0 bases from J, the junction kept 7 bases outside the gene matches.

V gene TRBV27 combines with J gene TRBJ1-2; 7 bases match TRBD1. Germline-derived CDR1 and CDR2 are MNHEY and SMNVEV (reference sequence). Losses at the gene ends were 6 bases for V and 4 bases for J; bases not matched to a gene: 8. The CDR3 covers 14 residues. CDR3 bases: TGTGCCAGCAGCCCTCTCGGGGACAGCTATGGCTACACCTTC. Its translation is CASSPLGDSYGYTF.

The chain combines TRBV28 with TRBJ1-6, with D perhaps TRBD1 (5 bases). This CDR3 comprises 12 residues. Germline CDR1 and CDR2: MDHEN and SYDVKM. Trimming took 8 bases from V and 16 from J, leaving 18 bases between them. The CDR3 DNA sequence: TGTGCCAGCGGGACCGGACTCAAGCCACTCCACTTT. Its translation: CASGTGLKPLHF.

The table lists this clone with a few counts. The rearrangement links TRBV2 to TRBJ2-5; D not certain. This CDR3 contains 14 residues. V was pared by 4 bases and J by 1 base, with 10 bases between. The germline CDR1 and CDR2 sequences are SNHLY and FYNNEI. The CDR3 loop reads CASSAARFQETQYF. The DNA for the CDR3 is TGTGCCAGCAGTGCGGCCAGGTTCCAAGAGACCCAGTACTTC.

V and J are TRBV5-1 and TRBJ1-3; 7 nucleotides line up with TRBD1. With V trimmed by 2 bases and J by 8 bases, 7 bases remained unmatched. Per the germline V gene, CDR1 is SGHRS and CDR2 is YFSETQ. This CDR3 contains 14 residues. This CDR3 is CASSLGGRLDTIYF. CDR3 in DNA: TGCGCCAGCAGCTTAGGGGGCAGGTTGGACACCATATATTTT.

The chain couples TRBV10-3 to TRBJ1-2, with 7 bases lining up with TRBD1. Germline-derived CDR1 and CDR2 are ENHRY and SYGVKD. This CDR3 is 14 amino acids long. Trimming took 7 bases from V and 8 from J; bases not matched to a gene: 13. CDR3 region: CAITARDSIAGYTF. The CDR3 coding sequence is TGTGCCATCACCGCCCGGGACAGTATAGCGGGCTACACCTTC.

The chain is built from TRBV27 and TRBJ2-3, with D perhaps being TRBD1 or TRBD2 (5 bases each). The CDR3 covers 13 residues. Germline-derived CDR1 and CDR2 are MNHEY and SMNVEV (reference sequence). Trimming removed 3 bases from V and 3 bases from J, with 7 bases in between. The CDR3 nucleotides are TGTGCCAGCAGTTTGTGGGGGACAGATACGCAGTATTTT. Amino acid sequence: CASSLWGTDTQYF.